This TCR beta chain is drawn from a study of blood T cells in healthy people across ages. Background on the study: Template switching caught about one barcoded beta molecule for each two T cells.

Germline assignment: CDR1 SQVTM and CDR2 ANQGSEA. Unmatched junction bases numbered 7, after V lost 7 bases and J lost 3 bases. The CDR3 has 13 amino acids. Sample-barcoded 5' priming and a J-beta primer mix drove a second PCR of about 7 to 11 cycles. No fewer than 2.5 million CDR3-containing paired-end reads came from each sample. Each CDR3 protein is one row after TCRdb ran MiXCR on the 5' RACE reads. The sample consists of 1 million to 1.2 million distinct CDR3 sequences, roughly two fifths of them appearing once. The sequence came from a man aged 18 to 29 in good health. The sequencing sample was made of blood. The chain joins TRBV29-1 to TRBJ1-1, with TRBD1 matching over 8 bases. CDR3 residues: CSAIRGPDTEAFF. The CDR3 nucleotides read TGCAGCGCTATCAGGGGGCCCGACACTGAAGCTTTCTTT. The variable domain in full, completed from reference TRBV29-1 and TRBJ1-1, reads SAVISQKPSRDICQRGTSLTIQCQVDSQVTMMFWYRQQPGQSLTLIATANQGSEATYESGFVIDKFPISRPNLTFSTLTVSNMSPEDSSIYLCSAIRGPDTEAFFGQGTRLTVV.